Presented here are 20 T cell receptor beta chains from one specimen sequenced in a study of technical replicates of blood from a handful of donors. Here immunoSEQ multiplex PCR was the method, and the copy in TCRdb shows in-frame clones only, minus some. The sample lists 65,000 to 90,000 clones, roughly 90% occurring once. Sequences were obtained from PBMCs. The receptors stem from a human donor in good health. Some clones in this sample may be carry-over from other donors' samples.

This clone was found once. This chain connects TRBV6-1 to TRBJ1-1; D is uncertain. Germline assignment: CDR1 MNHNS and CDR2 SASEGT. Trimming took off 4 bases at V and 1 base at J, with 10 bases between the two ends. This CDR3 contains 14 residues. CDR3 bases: TGTGCCAGCAGTGCCCGGGAGGGGAACACTGAAGCTTTCTTT. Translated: CASSAREGNTEAFF.

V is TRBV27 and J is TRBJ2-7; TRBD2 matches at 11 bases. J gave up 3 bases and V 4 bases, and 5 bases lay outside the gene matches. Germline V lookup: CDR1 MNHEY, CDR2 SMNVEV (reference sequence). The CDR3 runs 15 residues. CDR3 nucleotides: TGTGCCAGCAGTTCTAGCGGGAGGCGCTACTACGAGCAGTACTTC. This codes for CASSSSGRRYYEQYF.

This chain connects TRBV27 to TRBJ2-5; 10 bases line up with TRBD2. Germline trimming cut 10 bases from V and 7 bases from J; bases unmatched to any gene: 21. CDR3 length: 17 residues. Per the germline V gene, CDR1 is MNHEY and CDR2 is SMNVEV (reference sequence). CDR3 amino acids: CATRADHLSGGAGTQYF. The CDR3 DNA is TGTGCCACCAGGGCCGACCACCTCAGCGGGGGGGCCGGGACCCAGTACTTC.

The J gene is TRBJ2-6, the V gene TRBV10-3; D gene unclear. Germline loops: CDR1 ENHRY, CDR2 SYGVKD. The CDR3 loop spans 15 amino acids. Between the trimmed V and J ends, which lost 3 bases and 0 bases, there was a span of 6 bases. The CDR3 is CAISDESSGANVLTF. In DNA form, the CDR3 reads TGTGCCATCAGTGATGAGAGCTCTGGGGCCAACGTCCTGACTTTC.

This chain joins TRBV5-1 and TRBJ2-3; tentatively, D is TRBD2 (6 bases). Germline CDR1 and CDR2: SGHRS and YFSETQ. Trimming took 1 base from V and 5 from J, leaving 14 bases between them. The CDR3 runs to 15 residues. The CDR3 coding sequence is TGCGCCAGCAGCTTGTCGGGGGTAGCGTTAGATACGCAGTATTTT. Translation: CASSLSGVALDTQYF.

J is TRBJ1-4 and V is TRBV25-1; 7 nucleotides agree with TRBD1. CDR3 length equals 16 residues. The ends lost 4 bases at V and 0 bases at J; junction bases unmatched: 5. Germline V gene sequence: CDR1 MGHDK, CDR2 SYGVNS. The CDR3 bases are TGTGCCAGCAGTGGGGGACAGCTTGCAACTAATGAAAAACTGTTTTTT. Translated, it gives CASSGGQLATNEKLFF.

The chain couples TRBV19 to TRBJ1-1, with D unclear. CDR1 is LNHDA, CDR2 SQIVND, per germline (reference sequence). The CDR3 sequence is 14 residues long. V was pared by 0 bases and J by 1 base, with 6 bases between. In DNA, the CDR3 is TGTGCCAGTAGTATAGAAAACACGAACACTGAAGCTTTCTTT. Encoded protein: CASSIENTNTEAFF.

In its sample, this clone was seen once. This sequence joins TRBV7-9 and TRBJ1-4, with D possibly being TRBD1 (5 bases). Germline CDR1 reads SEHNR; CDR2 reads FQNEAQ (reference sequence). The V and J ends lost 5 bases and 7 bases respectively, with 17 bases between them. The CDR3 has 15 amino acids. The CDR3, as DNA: TGTGCCAGCAGCCCCCCAGGGTCGCGCAGTGAAAAACTGTTTTTT. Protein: CASSPPGSRSEKLFF.

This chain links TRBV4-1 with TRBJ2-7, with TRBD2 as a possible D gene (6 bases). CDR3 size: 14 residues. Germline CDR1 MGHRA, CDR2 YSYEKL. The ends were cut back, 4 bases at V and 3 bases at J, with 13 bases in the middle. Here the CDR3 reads CASSLGGAGYEQYF. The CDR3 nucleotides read TGCGCCAGCAGCCTCGGCGGGGCAGGCTACGAGCAGTACTTC.

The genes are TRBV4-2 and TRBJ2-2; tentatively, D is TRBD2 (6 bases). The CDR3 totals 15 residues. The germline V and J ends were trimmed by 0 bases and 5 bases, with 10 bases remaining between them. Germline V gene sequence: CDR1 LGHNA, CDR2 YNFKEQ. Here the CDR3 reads CASSQEEGGTGELFF. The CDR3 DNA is TGTGCCAGCAGCCAAGAGGAGGGTGGAACCGGGGAGCTGTTTTTT.

In DNA, the CDR3 is TGTGCCTGGACCACAGGGGGAGGGACTGAAGCTTTCTTT. Its translation is CAWTTGGGTEAFF. The J gene is TRBJ1-1, the V gene TRBV30; 8 positions match TRBD1. The CDR3 runs to 13 residues. CDR1 and CDR2 from the germline V gene are GTSNPN and SVGIG (reference sequence). Trimming removed 4 bases from V and 5 bases from J; junction bases left unmatched: 6.

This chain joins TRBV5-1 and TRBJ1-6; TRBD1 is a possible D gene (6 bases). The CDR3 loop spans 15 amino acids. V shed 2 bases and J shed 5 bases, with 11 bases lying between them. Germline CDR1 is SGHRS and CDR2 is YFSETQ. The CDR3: CASSLGQGNNSPLHF. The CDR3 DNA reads TGCGCCAGCAGCTTAGGGCAGGGGAATAATTCACCCCTCCACTTT.

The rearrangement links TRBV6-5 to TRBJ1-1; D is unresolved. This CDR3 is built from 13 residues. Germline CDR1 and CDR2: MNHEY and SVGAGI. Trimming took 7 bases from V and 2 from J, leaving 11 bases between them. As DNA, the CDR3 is TGTGCCAGCATGCTGTGGAGCAACACTGAAGCTTTCTTT. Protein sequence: CASMLWSNTEAFF.

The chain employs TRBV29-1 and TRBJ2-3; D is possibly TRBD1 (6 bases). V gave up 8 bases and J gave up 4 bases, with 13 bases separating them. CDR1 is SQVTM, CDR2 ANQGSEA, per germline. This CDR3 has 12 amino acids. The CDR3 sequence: CSLPQGPDTQYF. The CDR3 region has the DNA TGCAGCCTCCCACAGGGTCCAGATACGCAGTATTTT.

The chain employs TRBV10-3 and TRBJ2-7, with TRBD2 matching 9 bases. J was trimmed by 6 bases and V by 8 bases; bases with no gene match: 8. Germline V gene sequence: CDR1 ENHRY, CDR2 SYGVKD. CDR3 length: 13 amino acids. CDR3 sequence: CAIWASGVGEQYF. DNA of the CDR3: TGTGCCATCTGGGCTAGCGGGGTTGGCGAGCAGTACTTC.

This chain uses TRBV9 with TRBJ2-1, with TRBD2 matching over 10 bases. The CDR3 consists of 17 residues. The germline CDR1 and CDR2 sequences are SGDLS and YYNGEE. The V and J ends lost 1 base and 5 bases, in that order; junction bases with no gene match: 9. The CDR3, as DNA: TGTGCCAGCAGCGTACTAGCGGGAGTCCTGACTAACAATGAGCAGTTCTTC. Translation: CASSVLAGVLTNNEQFF. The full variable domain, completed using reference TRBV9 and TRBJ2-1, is DSGVTQTPKHLITATGQRVTLRCSPRSGDLSVYWYQQSLDQGLQFLIQYYNGEERAKGNILERFSAQQFPDLHSELNLSSLELGDSALYFCASSVLAGVLTNNEQFFGPGTRLTVL.

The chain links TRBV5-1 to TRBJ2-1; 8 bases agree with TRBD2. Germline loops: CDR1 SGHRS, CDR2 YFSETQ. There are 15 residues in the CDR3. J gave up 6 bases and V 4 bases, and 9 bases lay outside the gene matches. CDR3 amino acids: CASSNLGGAVNEQFF. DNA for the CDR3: TGCGCCAGCAGCAACCTCGGGGGGGCGGTCAATGAGCAGTTCTTC.

The CDR3 bases are TGTGCCAGCAGCGTCGGGGGGTCCGCCGGGGAGCTGTTTTTT. It yields the protein CASSVGGSAGELFF. The rearrangement links TRBV9 to TRBJ2-2; 7 bases map to TRBD2. This CDR3 is built from 14 residues. Trimming removed 2 bases from V and 6 bases from J; junction bases left unmatched: 4. CDR1 and CDR2 (germline): SGDLS, YYNGEE.

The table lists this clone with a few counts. Here the CDR3 DNA reads TGTGCCAGCAGCCTCACGCGGGACGGCTATGGCTACACCTTC. It is translated as CASSLTRDGYGYTF. The genes are TRBV6-5 and TRBJ1-2; a weak D match, TRBD1 (5 bases). CDR3 length equals 14 residues. With 6 bases removed from V and 4 bases from J, the gap between germline ends came to 15 bases. Germline assignment: CDR1 MNHEY and CDR2 SVGAGI.

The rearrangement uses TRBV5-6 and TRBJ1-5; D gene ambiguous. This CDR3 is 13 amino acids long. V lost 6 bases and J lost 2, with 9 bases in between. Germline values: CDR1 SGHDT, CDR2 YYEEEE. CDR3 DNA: TGTGCCAGCACCAGGTGGGGCAATCAGCCCCAGCATTTT. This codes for CASTRWGNQPQHF.